This T cell receptor beta chain emerged from a study of lymphopenia after photon versus proton radiotherapy. Concerning this clone: Antigen unknown.

This table comes from immunoSEQ multiplex PCR, and its TCRdb copy is limited to in-frame clones, with some not included. The data show some 170,000 clones, roughly nine tenths seen once. Whole-study results and caveats: In patients who died, overall survival fell as post-nadir TCR diversity dropped more. Post-nadir diversity loss with photons came from oligoclonal expansion, particularly CD8+ Temra cells. Only patients who died were analyzed for survival; proton advantage is unproven.

Deletions cut 6 bases from V and 5 bases from J, with 19 bases between. Germline V gene lookup returns CDR1 MDHEN and CDR2 SYDVKM. The CDR3 totals 15 residues. This clonotype was sampled from a man aged 50-59 years with gastric cancer. The sample in question was peripheral blood, obtained from a patient treated with photon-based radiotherapy. The genes are TRBV28 and TRBJ1-2; tentatively, D is TRBD1 (5 bases). The CDR3 is CASRPSDYRTYGYTF. The CDR3 DNA reads TGTGCCAGCAGACCATCCGACTACAGGACGTATGGCTACACCTTC.